One sample yielded the 12 T cell receptor beta chains listed below, sequenced in a study of blood T cell repertoires in COVID-19. Sequencing was performed with immunoSEQ multiplex PCR; in TCRdb, only in-frame clones are kept and a portion is missing. This sample has 250,000 to 350,000 clones, with around 90% found just once. Sample: PBMCs or T cells enriched from blood (not recorded which). Receptors originate from a woman aged 55 to 70 in a cohort exposed to, infected with or recovered from COVID-19 (not recorded which).

This clone was seen a single time. V usage is TRBV27 and J usage is TRBJ2-1, with a tentative D call TRBD1 (5 bases). The length of the CDR3 is 16 residues. The V and J ends lost 8 bases and 4 bases respectively, with 21 bases between them. CDR1 and CDR2 (germline): MNHEY, SMNVEV (reference sequence). CDR3 nucleotide sequence: TGTGCCAGCGGATCGTGGTTACAGGCAGAATACAATGAGCAGTTCTTC. This translates into CASGSWLQAEYNEQFF.

V is TRBV10-2 and J is TRBJ1-2; TRBD1 matches 7 bases. V lost 9 bases and J lost 0; bases outside the gene matches: 10. This CDR3 has 15 residues. CDR1 is WSHSY, CDR2 SAAADI, per germline. The CDR3 spells CASRDSSPTNYGYTF. CDR3 nucleotide sequence: TGCGCCAGTCGGGACAGCTCTCCGACTAACTATGGCTACACCTTC.

J is TRBJ2-2 and V is TRBV18; TRBD1 aligns across 9 bases. J was trimmed by 4 bases and V by 0 bases; bases with no gene match: 3. The CDR3 has 16 amino acids. CDR1 KGHSH and CDR2 LQKENI come from the germline V gene. CDR3 amino acids: CASSPPTGGSTGELFF. CDR3 in DNA: TGTGCCAGCTCACCACCGACAGGGGGGAGCACCGGGGAGCTGTTTTTT.

About this clone: An end of the junction differs from the germline gene, which may be a read error. Here the CDR3 reads CASTRGDSNNEQFF. The DNA for the CDR3 is TGTGCCAGCACCCGGGGGGACTCCAACAATGAGCAGTTCTTC. The rearrangement joins TRBV7-2 to TRBJ2-1; 7 bases are a match to TRBD2. The CDR3 has 14 amino acids. CDR1 is SGHTA and CDR2 is FQGNSA in the germline V gene.

The chain couples TRBV19 to TRBJ1-5; D ambiguous. Germline CDR1 is LNHDA and CDR2 is SQIVND (reference sequence). The CDR3 loop spans 14 amino acids. V was shortened by 1 base and J by 7 bases, with 11 bases between the two germline ends. In DNA form, the CDR3 reads TGTGCCAGTAGTATAGTCGGGGTCCGCCAGCCCCAGCATTTT. Translated: CASSIVGVRQPQHF.

This chain links TRBV11-2 with TRBJ1-4; a possible D gene is TRBD1 (5 bases). The CDR3 runs 16 residues. Looked up from germline, CDR1 is SGHAT and CDR2 is FQNNGV. The V end was cut by 2 bases, the J end by 0 bases, with 10 bases between. CDR3 in amino acids: CASSLSGGATNEKLFF. The CDR3 nucleotides are TGTGCCAGCAGCTTATCTGGAGGGGCAACTAATGAAAAACTGTTTTTT.

This CDR3 is CASITPGGTEAFF. DNA for the CDR3: TGTGCCAGCATTACTCCCGGGGGCACTGAAGCTTTCTTT. The rearrangement joins TRBV3-1 (or the pseudogene TRBV3-2) to TRBJ1-1; possibly TRBD1 for D (5 bases). This CDR3 has 13 residues. V lost 7 bases to trimming and J lost 4 bases, with 13 bases between them. Looked up from germline, CDR1 is LGHDT and CDR2 is YNNKEL (reference sequence).

The chain links TRBV5-4 to TRBJ1-1; 7 bases fit TRBD1. Germline CDR1 SGHNT, CDR2 YYREEE (reference sequence). The CDR3 extends over 14 amino acids. J was trimmed by 0 bases and V by 5 bases; bases with no gene match: 4. The CDR3 DNA follows: TGTGCCAGCAGGAACGGACAGGTGAACACTGAAGCTTTCTTT. Translated: CASRNGQVNTEAFF.

The chain combines TRBV9 with TRBJ1-1; 7 bases map to TRBD1. The CDR3 totals 14 residues. V dropped 4 bases and J dropped 5; count of bases not matched to a gene: 8. Germline CDR1 and CDR2: SGDLS and YYNGEE. This CDR3 reads CASSPRQGRTEAFF. The CDR3 DNA reads TGTGCCAGCAGCCCAAGACAGGGTCGAACTGAAGCTTTCTTT.

The chain links TRBV9 to TRBJ2-7, with D possibly TRBD1 on 6 matching bases. Between the trimmed V and J ends, which lost 0 bases and 6 bases, there was a span of 13 bases. There are 14 residues in the CDR3. Germline V gene lookup returns CDR1 SGDLS and CDR2 YYNGEE. The DNA of the CDR3 is TGTGCCAGCAGCGTAGGCCAGGGGTCGGGCGAGCAGTACTTC. This gives the protein CASSVGQGSGEQYF.

The V gene is TRBV6-2 or TRBV6-3, the J gene TRBJ2-4; D not certain. The germline V and J ends were trimmed by 6 bases and 1 base, with 7 bases remaining between them. Germline CDR1 is MNHEY and CDR2 is SVGEGT. The CDR3 consists of 13 residues. The CDR3 loop reads CASSSRAKNIQYF. The CDR3 nucleotides are TGTGCCAGCAGCTCGAGGGCCAAAAACATTCAGTACTTC.

This chain uses TRBV18 with TRBJ2-3; 7 bases align to TRBD2. This CDR3 has 15 amino acids. Germline CDR1 and CDR2: KGHSH and LQKENI. The V segment lost 2 bases and the J segment 2 bases; nucleotides outside the gene matches: 4. CDR3 loop: CASSPDGTTTDTQYF. DNA of the CDR3: TGTGCCAGCTCACCAGACGGGACTACCACAGATACGCAGTATTTT. Full variable domain (missing parts from reference TRBV18 and TRBJ2-3): NAGVMQNPRHLVRRRGQEARLRCSPMKGHSHVYWYRQLPEEGLKFMVYLQKENIIDESGMPKERFSAEFPKEGPSILRIQQVVRGDSAAYFCASSPDGTTTDTQYFGPGTRLTVL.